These 14 T cell receptor beta chains came from one sample sequenced in a study of T cells in localized non-small cell lung cancer. Assay: immunoSEQ multiplex PCR; the TCRdb copy retains only in-frame clones and omits some. The sample records approximately 40,000 clones, approximately 83% being singletons. The input for sequencing was peripheral blood, taken before any cancer treatment. The receptors originated from a man between 35 and 75 years old with stage I lung adenocarcinoma.

In DNA form, the CDR3 reads TGTGCTAGCTTATACTTCGGGGGGACAGCAATCGGGGAGCTGTTTTTT. Translated: CASLYFGGTAIGELFF. The chain joins TRBV7-7 to TRBJ2-2, with D perhaps matching TRBD1 or TRBD2 (7 bases each). The CDR3 extends over 16 amino acids. Germline lookup yields CDR1 SSHAT and CDR2 FNYEAQ (reference sequence).

This clone was seen only a few times. The chain is built from TRBV18 and TRBJ1-1, with 7 bases aligning to TRBD1. This CDR3 is 15 amino acids long. The germline gives CDR1 KGHSH, CDR2 LQKENI. V dropped 0 bases and J dropped 2; count of bases not matched to a gene: 3. The CDR3 DNA reads TGTGCCAGCTCACCACCTAGGGGGCTAAACACTGAAGCTTTCTTT. It encodes CASSPPRGLNTEAFF.

The chain couples TRBV5-4 to TRBJ1-1; possibly TRBD1 for D (5 bases). The germline V gene has CDR1 SGHNT and CDR2 YYREEE (reference sequence). V lost 3 bases and J lost 10, with 22 bases in between. CDR3 length: 15 residues. The CDR3 sequence: CASSYPTQGSGRAFF. The DNA for the CDR3 is TGTGCCAGCAGCTATCCTACCCAGGGTTCGGGCAGAGCTTTCTTT.

J is TRBJ1-1 and V is TRBV4-1; a weak D match, TRBD1 (6 bases). V lost 5 bases and J 1 base, leaving 11 bases between the germline ends. The length of the CDR3 is 14 residues. Germline V gives CDR1 MGHRA, CDR2 YSYEKL. CDR3 sequence reads: CASSGPRGNTEAFF. CDR3 DNA sequence: TGCGCCAGCAGCGGACCCAGGGGGAACACTGAAGCTTTCTTT.

The CDR3, as DNA: TGTGCCAGCAGTCGGACCCGACTAGCGGGAGTAGATACGCAGTATTTT. This codes for CASSRTRLAGVDTQYF. The J gene is TRBJ2-3, the V gene TRBV5-5; the match to TRBD2 covers 12 bases. The trim removed 5 bases at V and 5 bases at J, leaving 9 bases unmatched. The germline CDR1 and CDR2 sequences are SGHKS and YYEKEE (reference sequence). This CDR3 has 16 amino acids. The variable domain in full, completed from reference TRBV5-5 and TRBJ2-3, reads DAGVTQSPTHLIKTRGQQVTLRCSPISGHKSVSWYQQVLGQGPQFIFQYYEKEERGRGNFPDRFSARQFPNYSSELNVNALLLGDSALYLCASSRTRLAGVDTQYFGPGTRLTVL.

V gene TRBV6-5 combines with J gene TRBJ2-7, with TRBD2 identical over 8 bases. Per the germline V gene, CDR1 is MNHEY and CDR2 is SVGAGI. J was trimmed by 6 bases and V by 8 bases; bases with no gene match: 9. The CDR3 length is 13 residues. CDR3: CASLKGLGSEQYF. CDR3 bases: TGTGCCAGCTTGAAGGGACTAGGATCCGAGCAGTACTTC.

The chain couples TRBV28 to TRBJ1-2, with 7 bases aligning to TRBD1. CDR3 length: 12 residues. The junction had 6 bases not matched to a gene; V was cut back by 6 bases and J by 8 bases. Germline loops: CDR1 MDHEN, CDR2 SYDVKM. CDR3 DNA sequence: TGTGCCAGCAGAAACCTACAGGGGGGCTACACCTTC. Encoded protein: CASRNLQGGYTF.

V is TRBV28 and J is TRBJ1-5; maybe TRBD1 (5 bases). Germline V lookup: CDR1 MDHEN, CDR2 SYDVKM. The germline V and J ends were trimmed by 5 bases and 6 bases, with 26 bases remaining between them. This CDR3 spans 18 amino acids. The DNA for the CDR3 is TGTGCCAGCAGTAAGCAAAATGTTGGTCGGGGGTATCGTCAGCCCCAGCATTTT. As protein: CASSKQNVGRGYRQPQHF.

This clone has only a few counts. Here the CDR3 reads CASNPGDPSYGYTF. In DNA form, the CDR3 reads TGTGCCAGCAACCCGGGGGACCCCTCCTATGGCTACACCTTC. The gene calls are TRBV6-4 and TRBJ1-2; D possibly corresponds to TRBD1 (5 bases). Trimming pared 7 bases from V and 4 bases from J, leaving 16 bases between. CDR3 size: 14 residues. The germline CDR1 and CDR2 sequences are MRHNA and SNTAGT.

Within the sample, this clone is hyperexpanded. The V call is TRBV7-9, the J call TRBJ2-7; TRBD1 matches at 10 bases. CDR1 and CDR2 from the germline V gene are SEHNR and FQNEAQ (reference sequence). The J segment lost 2 bases and the V segment lost 0 bases, leaving 1 base of the junction unmatched. The CDR3 has 15 amino acids. The CDR3 protein is CASSLAGTGAYEQYF. CDR3 nucleotides: TGTGCCAGCAGCTTAGCCGGGACAGGGGCCTACGAGCAGTACTTC.

The V gene is TRBV29-1, the J gene TRBJ2-5; the D call may be TRBD1 or TRBD2 (5 bases each). Germline loops: CDR1 SQVTM, CDR2 ANQGSEA. The CDR3 is made up of 13 amino acids. The V gene lost 6 bases and the J gene lost 1 base, with 12 bases spanning the gap. This CDR3 is CSVGKGPQETQYF. In DNA form, the CDR3 reads TGCAGCGTCGGGAAGGGGCCCCAAGAGACCCAGTACTTC.

Here the CDR3 reads CATSRPGLTLGTQYF. The CDR3 DNA reads as TGTGCCACCAGCAGGCCGGGACTCACCTTAGGGACCCAGTACTTC. The rearrangement uses TRBV15 and TRBJ2-5; D is possibly TRBD2 (6 bases). The CDR3 runs 15 residues. V was trimmed by 3 bases and J by 7 bases, leaving 18 bases between them. The germline V gene encodes CDR1 LNHNV and CDR2 YYDKDF (reference sequence).

With respect to this clone: An end of the junction does not agree with germline; a read error may underlie this. CDR3 sequence: CASSLGAAGETQYF. CDR3 DNA: TGTGCTAGCAGCTTAGGGGCGGCTGGCGAGACCCAGTACTTC. The rearrangement joins TRBV7-7 to TRBJ2-5, with a tentative D call TRBD1 (5 bases). The CDR3 runs 14 residues. CDR1 and CDR2 (germline): SSHAT, FNYEAQ (reference sequence).

This clone was seen only once. The chain uses TRBV14 and TRBJ2-1; 13 bases agree with TRBD2. The CDR3 consists of 15 residues. V was pared by 2 bases and J by 8 bases, with 3 bases of the junction left unmatched. Germline assignment: CDR1 SGHDN and CDR2 FVKESK. The CDR3 is CASSQKGLAGDEQFF. Written as DNA, the CDR3 is TGTGCCAGCAGCCAAAAAGGACTAGCGGGAGATGAGCAGTTCTTC. Supplemented by reference TRBV14 and TRBJ2-1, the full variable domain reads EAGVTQFPSHSVIEKGQTVTLRCDPISGHDNLYWYRRVMGKEIKFLLHFVKESKQDESGMPNNRFLAERTGGTYSTLKVQPAELEDSGVYFCASSQKGLAGDEQFFGPGTRLTVL.